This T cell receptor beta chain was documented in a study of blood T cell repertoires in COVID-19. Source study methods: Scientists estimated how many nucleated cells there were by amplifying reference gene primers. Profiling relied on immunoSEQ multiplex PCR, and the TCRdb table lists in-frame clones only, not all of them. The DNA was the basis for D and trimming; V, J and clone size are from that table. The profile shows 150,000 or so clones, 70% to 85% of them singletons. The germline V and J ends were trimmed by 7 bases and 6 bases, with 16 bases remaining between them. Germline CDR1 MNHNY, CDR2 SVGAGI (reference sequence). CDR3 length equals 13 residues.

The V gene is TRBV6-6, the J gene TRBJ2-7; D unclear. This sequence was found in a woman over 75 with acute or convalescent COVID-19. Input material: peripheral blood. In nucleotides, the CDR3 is TGTGCCAGCACTCCCTCCCGTCCCCTCGAGCAGTACTTC. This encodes CASTPSRPLEQYF.